The rows below give T cell receptor beta chains drawn from one sample of a study of T cells expressing NK-cell markers. TCRdb derives one entry per CDR3 protein from the 5' RACE reads, leaving out DNA. The specimen's table records about 160,000 distinct CDR3 sequences. Sequencing input: blood T cells: a sorted CD56 or NKG2C T cell subset, CD4+ or CD8+ T cells, or bulk PBMC T cells (not recorded which). The receptors derive from a woman aged 18 to 75 in good health. Each CDR3 is given with its conserved first and last residue. The order of the fields is V gene, J gene, CDR3 protein.

TRBV15,TRBJ2-3,CATSRDSGDTDTQYF
TRBV20-1,TRBJ2-2,CSARPYRTTTGELFF
TRBV27,TRBJ2-3,CASSLRGQSTDTQYF
TRBV4-2,TRBJ2-1,CASSPIGLAEHNEQFF
TRBV3-1,TRBJ1-1,CASSQDTLQRAFF
TRBV6-5,TRBJ2-1,CASSYSAGALHNEQFF
TRBV20-1,TRBJ2-6,CSARVQGARGANVLTF
TRBV5-1,TRBJ2-1,CASSPGGVYEQFF
TRBV3-1,TRBJ1-3,CASTLNGNTIYF
TRBV5-1,TRBJ2-1,CASSPPGLADNEQFF